These 20 T cell receptor beta chains came from one sample sequenced in a study of blood T cell repertoires in COVID-19. Clones were read by immunoSEQ multiplex PCR, and TCRdb kept only the in-frame ones, dropping some. The table has about 670,000 clones, more than 80% seen once. The sample comprised peripheral blood. Source of these receptors: a woman between 18 and 29 years old with acute or convalescent COVID-19.

The chain recombines TRBV19 with TRBJ1-1; 7 positions agree with TRBD1. V lost 4 bases and J lost 0; bases outside the gene matches: 2. Germline CDR1 reads LNHDA; CDR2 reads SQIVND (reference sequence). The CDR3 spans 14 residues. CDR3 loop: CASSTGTVNTEAFF. The CDR3 DNA reads TGTGCCAGTAGTACCGGGACAGTGAACACTGAAGCTTTCTTT.

The genes are TRBV9 and TRBJ2-7; a possible D gene is TRBD1 (5 bases). This CDR3 comprises 18 residues. CDR1 is SGDLS, CDR2 YYNGEE, per germline. Trimming stripped 0 bases from V and 3 bases from J, with 22 bases between. CDR3 amino acids: CASSVARVTGIVNYEQYF. The CDR3 region has the DNA TGTGCCAGCAGCGTAGCACGTGTCACAGGCATTGTAAACTACGAGCAGTACTTC.

The chain employs TRBV27 and TRBJ1-6; 7 nucleotides agree with TRBD1. Trimming cost V 3 bases and J 5 bases; bases outside gene matches: 4. The length of the CDR3 is 15 residues. From germline, CDR1 is MNHEY and CDR2 SMNVEV (reference sequence). This CDR3 reads CASSFDRVNNSPLHF. Written as DNA, the CDR3 is TGTGCCAGCAGTTTTGACAGGGTGAATAATTCACCCCTCCACTTT.

The V call is TRBV27, the J call TRBJ2-7; D is perhaps TRBD2 (6 bases). CDR1 and CDR2 (germline): MNHEY, SMNVEV (reference sequence). The CDR3 runs to 11 residues. Trimming removed 9 bases from V and 5 bases from J, with 11 bases in between. The CDR3 sequence: CASSWGDEQYF. As DNA, the CDR3 is TGTGCCAGTTCGTGGGGGGACGAGCAGTACTTC.

The genes are TRBV20-1 and TRBJ1-2; 8 bases agree with TRBD1. The CDR3 loop spans 15 amino acids. V shed 3 bases and J 1 base; nucleotides not matched to a gene: 7. Per the germline V gene, CDR1 is DFQATT and CDR2 is SNEGSKA (reference sequence). CDR3 region: CSASIPGQGNYGYTF. The CDR3 nucleotides read TGCAGTGCTAGTATCCCCGGACAGGGTAACTATGGCTACACCTTC.

The V call is TRBV28, the J call TRBJ1-2, with a possible D match to TRBD1 (5 bases). CDR3 length: 13 residues. CDR1 is MDHEN and CDR2 is SYDVKM in the germline V gene. Trimming took off 3 bases at V and 2 bases at J, with 7 bases between the two ends. The DNA of the CDR3 is TGTGCCAGCAGTTTCGCAGGGAACTATGGCTACACCTTC. Its protein is CASSFAGNYGYTF.

The V and J genes are TRBV13 and TRBJ2-7; D may be TRBD2 (7 bases). Deletions cut 4 bases from V and 4 bases from J, with 17 bases between. The germline CDR1 and CDR2 sequences are PRHDT and FYEKMQ (reference sequence). This CDR3 is built from 15 residues. The CDR3 sequence is CASSSGQPGGYEQYF. CDR3 bases: TGTGCCAGCAGCTCGGGACAACCCGGGGGGTACGAGCAGTACTTC.

This clone was observed once. The DNA of the CDR3 is TGTGCCAGCAGCCAAGCCAGGGGCTCCTATGGCTACACCTTC. Amino acids: CASSQARGSYGYTF. The chain joins TRBV5-8 to TRBJ1-2, with D tentatively TRBD1 (6 bases). V dropped 4 bases and J dropped 4 bases, with 14 bases sitting between them. Germline V gives CDR1 SGHTS, CDR2 YDEGEE. This CDR3 region has 14 residues.

This clone was recorded only once. The chain couples TRBV6-5 to TRBJ1-1; the D is unclear. Looked up from germline, CDR1 is MNHEY and CDR2 is SVGAGI. The V end was cut by 8 bases, the J end by 2 bases, with 9 bases between. This CDR3 has 12 residues. The CDR3 is CASYRGNTEAFF. CDR3 DNA sequence: TGTGCCAGCTACCGGGGAAACACTGAAGCTTTCTTT.

The chain links TRBV15 to TRBJ1-1; TRBD1 might be the D (6 bases). The CDR3 contains 18 residues. V was pared by 0 bases and J by 0 bases, with 17 bases between. Germline V gives CDR1 LNHNV, CDR2 YYDKDF (reference sequence). The CDR3 sequence is CATSRDELRDTLNTEAFF. The DNA of the CDR3 is TGTGCCACCAGCAGAGATGAGTTGAGGGACACGCTGAACACTGAAGCTTTCTTT.

The V and J genes are TRBV4-1 and TRBJ2-5, with 9 bases matching TRBD1. V was pared by 0 bases and J by 4 bases, with 6 bases of the junction left unmatched. This CDR3 is built from 16 residues. CDR1 and CDR2 from the germline V gene are MGHRA and YSYEKL. The chain's CDR3 is CASSQEVWGQGETQYF. CDR3 DNA: TGCGCCAGCAGCCAAGAGGTATGGGGACAGGGAGAGACCCAGTACTTC.

This clone appeared a single time. The chain has TRBV5-8 and TRBJ1-1; a possible D gene is TRBD1 (5 bases). This CDR3 is 12 amino acids long. Trimming stripped 5 bases from V and 6 bases from J, with 11 bases between. Germline V gene lookup returns CDR1 SGHTS and CDR2 YDEGEE. CDR3 amino acids: CASSTGNPEAFF. The CDR3 DNA reads TGTGCCAGCAGTACAGGCAACCCTGAAGCTTTCTTT.

Details on this clone: This sample includes further DNA sequences coding for the same CDR3. The chain joins TRBV29-1 to TRBJ2-7; 7 bases match TRBD1. The CDR3 sequence is 12 residues long. From germline, CDR1 is SQVTM and CDR2 ANQGSEA. Trimming took 7 bases from V and 1 from J; bases not matched to a gene: 4. The CDR3 sequence: CSARDSSYEQYF. CDR3 nucleotides: TGCAGCGCTCGGGACAGTTCCTACGAGCAGTACTTC.

V gene TRBV11-2 combines with J gene TRBJ1-2, with 7 positions matching TRBD1. In germline, CDR1 is SGHAT, CDR2 FQNNGV. J gave up 7 bases and V 1 base, and 12 bases lay outside the gene matches. The CDR3 contains 16 residues. The CDR3 DNA is TGTGCCAGCAGCTTAGTAAAAACGGTCAACAGGGGTGGCTACACCTTC. It encodes CASSLVKTVNRGGYTF.

The V and J genes are TRBV5-1 and TRBJ2-7; TRBD1 might be the D (6 bases). Germline V gene sequence: CDR1 SGHRS, CDR2 YFSETQ. V gave up 4 bases and J gave up 0 bases, with 14 bases separating them. This CDR3 spans 15 amino acids. The chain's CDR3 is CASSHRDIYSYEQYF. The CDR3 DNA is TGCGCCAGCAGCCACCGGGACATATACTCCTACGAGCAGTACTTC. The variable domain in full, with the rest retrieved from reference TRBV5-1 and TRBJ2-7, is KAGVTQTPRYLIKTRGQQVTLSCSPISGHRSVSWYQQTPGQGLQFLFEYFSETQRNKGNFPGRFSGRQFSNSRSEMNVSTLELGDSALYLCASSHRDIYSYEQYFGPGTRLTVT.

This chain uses TRBV18 with TRBJ2-7; D possibly corresponds to TRBD1 (6 bases). This CDR3 has 14 amino acids. Germline V CDR1 and CDR2: KGHSH, LQKENI. Deletions cut 2 bases from V and 5 bases from J, with 13 bases between. CDR3 protein: CASSPITGYDEQYF. CDR3 sequence (DNA): TGTGCCAGCTCACCAATAACAGGGTACGACGAGCAGTACTTC.

This chain joins TRBV4-2 and TRBJ1-1; TRBD1 matches 7 bases. Trimming cost V 0 bases and J 8 bases; bases outside gene matches: 12. CDR1 is LGHNA and CDR2 is YNFKEQ in the germline V gene. This CDR3 comprises 16 residues. CDR3 nucleotides: TGTGCCAGCAGCCAAGATTTGGCAGGGGGTAGTTTAGAAGCTTTCTTT. This sequence encodes CASSQDLAGGSLEAFF.

This clone was counted between two and nine times. The rearrangement uses TRBV6-2 or TRBV6-3 and TRBJ2-7; 10 nucleotides align to TRBD1. V lost 2 bases to trimming and J lost 11 bases; unmatched junction nucleotides: 0. The length of the CDR3 is 11 residues. The germline CDR1 and CDR2 sequences are MNHEY and SVGEGT. The DNA of the CDR3 is TGTGCCAGCAGTTACGGGACAGGGGAGTACTTC. Translated: CASSYGTGEYF.

The genes are TRBV6-1 and TRBJ2-2, with a possible D match to TRBD2 (5 bases). The CDR3 runs 16 residues. Between the trimmed V and J ends, which lost 1 base and 4 bases, there was a span of 13 bases. Germline lookup yields CDR1 MNHNS and CDR2 SASEGT. In DNA form, the CDR3 reads TGTGCCAGCAGTGAAGTGGGAGCCCTCATCACCGGGGAGCTGTTTTTT. The encoded protein is CASSEVGALITGELFF.

This rearrangement joins TRBV7-2 to TRBJ1-5; D unresolved. CDR3 length equals 16 residues. Germline V gives CDR1 SGHTA, CDR2 FQGNSA. V dropped 5 bases and J dropped 2 bases, with 16 bases sitting between them. CDR3 sequence: CASSPSAGVRNQPQHF. The DNA of the CDR3 is TGTGCCAGCAGCCCCTCCGCCGGGGTCCGCAATCAGCCCCAGCATTTT.